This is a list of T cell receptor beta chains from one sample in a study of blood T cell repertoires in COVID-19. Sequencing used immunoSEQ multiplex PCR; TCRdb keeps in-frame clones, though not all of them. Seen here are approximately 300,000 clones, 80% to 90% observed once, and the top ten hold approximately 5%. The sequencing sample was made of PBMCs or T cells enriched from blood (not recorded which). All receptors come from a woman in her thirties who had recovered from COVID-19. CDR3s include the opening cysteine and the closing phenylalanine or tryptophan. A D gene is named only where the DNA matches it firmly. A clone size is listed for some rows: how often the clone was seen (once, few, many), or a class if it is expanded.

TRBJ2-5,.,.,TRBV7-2,CASSLEGPETQYF,TGTGCCAGCAGCTTAGAGGGGCCGGAGACCCAGTACTTC
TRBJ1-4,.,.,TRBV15,CATSRGERQEIEKLFF,TGTGCCACCAGCAGAGGAGAGAGACAGGAGATTGAAAAACTGTTTTTT
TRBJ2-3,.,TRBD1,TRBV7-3,CASSPTGGAADTQYF,TGTGCCAGCAGCCCGACAGGGGGCGCGGCAGATACGCAGTATTTT
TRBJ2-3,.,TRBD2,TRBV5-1,CASSLSGSSDTQYF,TGCGCCAGCAGTCTCAGCGGGAGCTCAGATACGCAGTATTTT
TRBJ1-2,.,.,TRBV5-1,CASSIPPTSSGKINYGYTF,TGCGCCAGCAGCATCCCACCCACCTCCTCAGGGAAGATTAACTATGGCTACACCTTC
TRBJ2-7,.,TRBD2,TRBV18,CASSPLGLAREQYF,TGTGCCAGCTCACCCCTAGGACTAGCCCGCGAGCAGTACTTC
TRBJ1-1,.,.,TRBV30,CAWRDSRKAFF,TGTGCCTGGAGGGACAGTAGAAAAGCTTTCTTT
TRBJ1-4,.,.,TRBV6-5,CASTGLQGFNEKLFF,TGTGCCAGCACTGGCCTTCAGGGGTTTAATGAAAAACTGTTTTTT
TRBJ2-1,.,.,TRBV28,CASSAPRGAVSYNEQFF,TGTGCCAGCAGTGCCCCCCGGGGGGCCGTCTCCTACAATGAGCAGTTCTTC
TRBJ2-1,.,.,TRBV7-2,CASSLAAHNEQFF,TGTGCCAGCAGCTTAGCAGCTCACAATGAGCAGTTCTTC
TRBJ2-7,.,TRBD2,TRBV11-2,CASSFAGTSGGYEQYF,TGTGCCAGCAGCTTCGCCGGGACTAGCGGGGGGTACGAGCAGTACTTC
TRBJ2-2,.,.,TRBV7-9,CASSLLQAPGELFF,TGTGCCAGCAGCTTACTCCAGGCCCCCGGGGAGCTGTTTTTT
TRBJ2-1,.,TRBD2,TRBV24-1,CATSDGKRGSYNEQFF,TGTGCCACCAGTGATGGTAAGCGGGGGTCATACAATGAGCAGTTCTTC
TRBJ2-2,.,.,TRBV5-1,CASSLDRAITGELFF,TGCGCCAGCAGCTTGGACAGAGCTATCACCGGGGAGCTGTTTTTT
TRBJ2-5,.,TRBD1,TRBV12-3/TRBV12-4,CASSRLQGETQYF,TGTGCCAGCAGCCGCCTACAGGGGGAGACCCAGTACTTC
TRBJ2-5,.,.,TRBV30,CAWSWLDQETQYF,TGTGCCTGGAGTTGGCTAGACCAAGAGACCCAGTACTTC
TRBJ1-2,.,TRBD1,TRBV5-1,CASSPIDREGGYTF,TGCGCCAGCAGCCCGATTGACAGGGAAGGTGGCTACACCTTC
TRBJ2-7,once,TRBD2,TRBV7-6,CASSPNSGRVPYEQYF,TGTGCCAGCAGCCCTAATAGCGGGAGGGTACCCTACGAGCAGTACTTC
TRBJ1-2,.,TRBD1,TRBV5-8,CASSARQGVGGYTF,TGTGCCAGCAGCGCAAGACAGGGTGTGGGCGGCTACACCTTC
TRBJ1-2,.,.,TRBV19,CASSIETGIRGYTF,TGTGCCAGTAGTATAGAAACAGGGATCCGAGGCTACACCTTC
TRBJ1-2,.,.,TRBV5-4,CASKDGENYGYTF,TGTGCCAGCAAGGACGGGGAGAACTATGGCTACACCTTC
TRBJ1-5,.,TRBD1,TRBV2,CASSQDRVQPQHF,TGTGCCAGCAGTCAGGACAGGGTACAGCCCCAGCATTTT
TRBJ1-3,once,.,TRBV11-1,CASSHARSGNTIYF,TGTGCCAGCAGCCACGCTCGGTCTGGAAACACCATATATTTT
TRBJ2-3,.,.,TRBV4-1,CASSQAASLDTQYF,TGCGCCAGCAGCCAAGCGGCTAGCCTCGATACGCAGTATTTT
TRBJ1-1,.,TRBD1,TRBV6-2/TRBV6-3,CASSPRGRTEAFF,TGTGCCAGCAGCCCCAGGGGGCGTACTGAAGCTTTCTTT
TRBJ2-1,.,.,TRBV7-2,CASSPLGVWDNNEQFF,TGTGCCAGCAGCCCACTAGGGGTGTGGGACAACAATGAGCAGTTCTTC
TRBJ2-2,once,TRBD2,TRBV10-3,CAIRRGGQDTGELFF,TGTGCCATCAGGCGCGGGGGGCAGGACACCGGGGAGCTGTTTTTT
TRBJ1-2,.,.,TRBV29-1,CSVDRGLGYTF,TGCAGCGTTGACCGGGGTCTTGGCTACACCTTC
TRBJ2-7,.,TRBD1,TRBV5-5,CASSLGQGAYEQYF,TGTGCCAGCAGCTTGGGACAGGGGGCCTACGAGCAGTACTTC
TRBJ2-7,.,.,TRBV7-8,CASSYGSSYEQYF,TGTGCCAGCAGCTATGGGAGCTCCTACGAGCAGTACTTC
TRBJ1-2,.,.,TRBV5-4,CASSLVGGTGSNYGYTF,TGTGCCAGCAGCTTGGTAGGTGGTACAGGGTCAAACTATGGCTACACCTTC
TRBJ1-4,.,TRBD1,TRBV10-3,CAISAATGGGREKLFF,TGTGCCATCAGCGCCGCCACAGGGGGCGGACGAGAAAAACTGTTTTTT
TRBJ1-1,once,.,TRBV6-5,CASIRGPGQVSFF,TGTGCCAGCATCCGAGGACCGGGACAAGTGTCTTTCTTT
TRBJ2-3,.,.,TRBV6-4,CASSGESGDTQYF,TGTGCCAGCAGTGGCGAATCAGGAGATACGCAGTATTTT
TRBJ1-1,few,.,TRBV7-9,CASSLVTGKTRTVEAFF,TGTGCCAGCAGCTTAGTAACCGGGAAAACGCGGACTGTTGAAGCTTTCTTT
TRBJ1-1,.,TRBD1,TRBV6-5,CASSYSTGANTEAFF,TGTGCCAGCAGTTACTCGACAGGGGCGAACACTGAAGCTTTCTTT
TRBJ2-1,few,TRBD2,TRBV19,CASSTLPGLAENNEQFF,TGTGCCAGTAGTACCTTACCGGGACTAGCGGAAAACAATGAGCAGTTCTTC
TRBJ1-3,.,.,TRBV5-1,CASSFDSSGNTIYF,TGCGCCAGCAGCTTCGACAGCTCTGGAAACACCATATATTTT
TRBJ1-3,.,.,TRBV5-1,CASSLDRGTIYF,TGCGCCAGCAGCTTGGATCGCGGCACCATATATTTT